Shown below are 11 T cell receptor beta chains from a single sample sequenced in a study of CD8+ T cells in alopecia areata. Specified treatment: oral pan-JAK inhibitor, 5-10 mg twice daily. Following RNA extraction, reverse transcription yielded cDNA that acted as the sequencing template. Using immunoSEQ multiplex PCR, the repertoire was profiled, and TCRdb retains in-frame clones only, with some absent. The table includes 200,000 to 250,000 clones, less than 50% detected once. Specimen: CD4+ T cells sorted from blood, collected at approximately week 37, from a patient treated with tofacitinib. These receptors all stem from a human donor with alopecia areata.

The V gene is TRBV4-2, the J gene TRBJ2-7; D perhaps matches TRBD2 (6 bases). The CDR3 spans 13 residues. Germline values: CDR1 LGHNA, CDR2 YNFKEQ. V shed 4 bases and J shed 1 base, with 8 bases lying between them. CDR3 DNA sequence: TGTGCCAGCAGCCTTGGGACTTCCTACGAGCAGTACTTC. Residues: CASSLGTSYEQYF.

This clone was detected a few times. The rearrangement joins TRBV19 to TRBJ1-1; TRBD1 matches at 9 bases. CDR3 length: 13 residues. Germline V gene lookup returns CDR1 LNHDA and CDR2 SQIVND (reference sequence). With V trimmed by 10 bases and J by 6 bases, 9 bases remained unmatched. The CDR3 loop reads CATNRGRVAEAFF. DNA for the CDR3: TGTGCCACGAACAGGGGGCGCGTAGCTGAAGCTTTCTTT.

This chain uses TRBV5-4 with TRBJ1-1, with 7 bases aligning to TRBD1. Trimming took 4 bases from V and 0 from J; bases not matched to a gene: 3. The CDR3 contains 14 residues. CDR1 and CDR2 from the germline V gene are SGHNT and YYREEE (reference sequence). CDR3 loop: CASSRDSMNTEAFF. The CDR3 region has the DNA TGTGCCAGCAGCCGGGACAGCATGAACACTGAAGCTTTCTTT.

The rearrangement joins TRBV29-1 to TRBJ1-1; 10 nucleotides agree with TRBD1. The CDR3 totals 18 residues. Germline V gives CDR1 SQVTM, CDR2 ANQGSEA. Trimming removed 2 bases from V and 2 bases from J; junction bases left unmatched: 14. DNA of the CDR3: TGCAGCGTTGAACTCGCCGGACAGGGGGGGTTCGGAAACACTGAAGCTTTCTTT. This sequence encodes CSVELAGQGGFGNTEAFF.

The genes are TRBV27 and TRBJ2-6, with D perhaps TRBD1 (5 bases). V was trimmed by 1 base and J by 0 bases, leaving 13 bases between them. The CDR3 extends over 18 amino acids. Per the germline V gene, CDR1 is MNHEY and CDR2 is SMNVEV (reference sequence). The CDR3 bases are TGTGCCAGCAGTTTATTTACAGGTGGTCGCTCTGGGGCCAACGTCCTGACTTTC. It yields the protein CASSLFTGGRSGANVLTF. The full variable domain, with the rest looked up from reference TRBV27 and TRBJ2-6, is EAQVTQNPRYLITVTGKKLTVTCSQNMNHEYMSWYRQDPGLGLRQIYYSMNVEVTDKGDVPEGYKVSRKEKRNFPLILESPSPNQTSLYFCASSLFTGGRSGANVLTFGAGSRLTVL.

The chain combines TRBV25-1 with TRBJ2-5; 8 bases fit TRBD2. Germline loops: CDR1 MGHDK, CDR2 SYGVNS. The CDR3 is 15 residues long. Germline trimming cut 11 bases from V and 5 bases from J; bases unmatched to any gene: 16. This CDR3 reads CAAQAGDGHWETQYF. Here the CDR3 DNA reads TGTGCCGCCCAAGCGGGAGACGGTCATTGGGAGACCCAGTACTTC.

This clone has a handful of counts. This sequence joins TRBV5-6 and TRBJ2-1; D assignment may be TRBD1 or TRBD2 (5 bases each). CDR3 length: 11 amino acids. The V end was cut by 4 bases, the J end by 10 bases, with 9 bases between. Germline loops: CDR1 SGHDT, CDR2 YYEEEE. CDR3 DNA: TGTGCCAGCAGCCGTGGGGGAGAGCAGTTCTTC. This encodes CASSRGGEQFF.

This clone was seen repeatedly, ten times or more. The genes are TRBV21-1 and TRBJ2-1; the listed D gene, TRBD1, was not tested against the DNA. TRBV21-1 is a documented pseudogene. The CDR3 loop spans 18 amino acids. The DNA for the CDR3 is TGTGCCAGCAGATCAAGACCGGGACAAAGCTTTTCTGTCGATGAGCAGTTCTTC. Its translation is CASRSRPGQSFSVDEQFF.

This clone has more than one count but fewer than ten. The J gene is TRBJ1-1, the V gene TRBV9; TRBD1 matches 7 bases. The germline V gene has CDR1 SGDLS and CDR2 YYNGEE. With 3 bases clipped from V and 1 base from J, the junction kept 6 bases outside the gene matches. The CDR3 has 15 residues. CDR3 in amino acids: CASSAATGRNTEAFF. Here the CDR3 DNA reads TGTGCCAGCAGCGCCGCGACAGGGAGGAACACTGAAGCTTTCTTT.

The CDR3 nucleotides are TGTGCCAGCCGGAGCGGGAGGGCCGGGAATGAGCAGTTCTTC. This translates into CASRSGRAGNEQFF. This sequence joins TRBV6-5 and TRBJ2-1; 10 nucleotides line up with TRBD2. The CDR3 is 14 residues long. The V gene's germline CDR1 is MNHEY and CDR2 SVGAGI. The trim removed 8 bases at V and 7 bases at J, leaving 8 bases unmatched.

The chain carries TRBV5-1 and TRBJ2-5; unclear D gene. The last part of the DNA fits TRBJ2-7 better; the J call may be wrong. Germline V gene sequence: CDR1 SGHRS, CDR2 YFSETQ. The CDR3 runs to 12 residues. The CDR3 here is CASSQPNNEQYF. In DNA form, the CDR3 reads TGCGCCAGCAGCCAACCCAATAACGAGCAGTACTTC.